This TCR beta chain was found in a study of pediatric ulcerative colitis. As to this clone: Its specificity is unknown.

The CDR3 consists of 21 residues. Rectal tissue came from one to two pinch biopsies taken at colonoscopy. Up to 500,000 reads were sequenced per sample. Produced via immunoSEQ multiplex PCR; TCRdb's table is partial and in-frame only. The sample consists of about 36,000 clones, about three quarters of them appearing once. Overall study findings and caveats: Acute severe colitis showed lower rectal diversity from clonal expansions.

The chain combines TRBV21-1 with TRBJ1-1. TRBV21-1 is annotated as a pseudogene. The source material was gut tissue. The TCR originated in a boy aged 5 to 17 with moderate ulcerative colitis. In DNA form, the CDR3 reads TGTGCCAGCAGCAAACTTTTTTACGGTCGGCAGCGAGCGGGTATGAACACTGAAGCTTTCTTT. This encodes CASSKLFYGRQRAGMNTEAFF.